This section outlines one TCR beta chain sequence together with its context. Other DNA sequences in the same sample also yield this CDR3. Selected positively for CCR7 and CD45RO-negative, naive CD8 cells excluded terminally differentiated effector memory CD45RA+ cells. The sample belongs to a study of shared clonotypes between healthy human individuals. The CDR3 runs 11 residues. Trimming stripped 1 base from V and 5 bases from J, with 3 bases between. The germline gives CDR1 SEHNR, CDR2 FQNEAQ (reference sequence). TCRdb keeps only in-frame clones here, not all; method: immunoSEQ multiplex PCR. The sample records approximately 2,000,000 clones, over 85% being singletons.

The sample consisted of naive CD8+ T cells from PBMCs. The clonotype was recovered from a man aged 18-30 years in good health. Some clones in this sample may be carry-over from other donors' samples. The J gene is TRBJ2-7, the V gene TRBV7-9; D is uncertain. CDR3 protein: CASSLDDEQYF. CDR3 bases: TGTGCCAGCAGCTTAGATGACGAGCAGTACTTC.